This T cell receptor (beta chain) is from a study of blood T cells in healthy people across ages. V was trimmed by 3 bases and J by 4 bases, leaving 13 bases between them. The germline V gene has CDR1 SGHTA and CDR2 FQGNSA. There are 14 residues in the CDR3. The sample, approximately 10 milliliters of peripheral blood, was drawn from each donor. Study-level points and caveats: A greater number of naive CD4+ cells and higher diversity distinguished long-lived donors from aged donors.

Note on this clonotype: Its specificity is unknown.

A second roughly 6 to 11 cycle PCR used barcoded and J-beta primers. A 12-random-nucleotide template-switch adaptor tagged each cDNA molecule. TCRdb re-analysed the 5' RACE reads in MiXCR, keeping a single row per CDR3 protein. The repertoire holds fewer than 750,000 distinct CDR3 sequences, with roughly half as singletons. Sample: blood. The source of this sequence is an elderly woman in good health. The rearrangement links TRBV7-2 to TRBJ2-7; D unresolved. The CDR3 reads CASSFLGIGYEQYF. The CDR3 bases are TGTGCCAGCAGCTTCCTTGGGATCGGTTACGAGCAGTACTTC.